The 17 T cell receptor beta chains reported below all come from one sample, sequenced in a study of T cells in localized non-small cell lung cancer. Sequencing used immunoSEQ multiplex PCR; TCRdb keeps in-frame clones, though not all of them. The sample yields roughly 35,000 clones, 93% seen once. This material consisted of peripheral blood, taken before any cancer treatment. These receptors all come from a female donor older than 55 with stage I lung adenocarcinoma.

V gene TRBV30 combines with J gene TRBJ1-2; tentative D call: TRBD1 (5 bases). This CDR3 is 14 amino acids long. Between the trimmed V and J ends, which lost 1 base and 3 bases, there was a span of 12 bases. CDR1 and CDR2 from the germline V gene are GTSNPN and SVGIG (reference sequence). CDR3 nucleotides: TGTGCCTGGAGTGAAACGGACACGTACTATGGCTACACCTTC. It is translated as CAWSETDTYYGYTF.

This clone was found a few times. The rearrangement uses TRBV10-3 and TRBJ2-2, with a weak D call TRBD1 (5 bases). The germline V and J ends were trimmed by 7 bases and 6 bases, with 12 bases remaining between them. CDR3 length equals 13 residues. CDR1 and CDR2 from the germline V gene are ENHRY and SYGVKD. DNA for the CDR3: TGTGCCATCACTACAGTAGGGGCCGGGGAGCTGTTTTTT. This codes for CAITTVGAGELFF.

The CDR3 spells CASSIGLAGESSYNEQFF. The CDR3 region has the DNA TGTGCCAGTAGTATAGGGCTAGCGGGAGAAAGCTCCTACAATGAGCAGTTCTTC. The chain recombines TRBV19 with TRBJ2-1, with TRBD2 matching over 10 bases. Per germline, CDR1 LNHDA and CDR2 SQIVND (reference sequence). Trimming cost V 1 base and J 0 bases; bases outside gene matches: 6. The CDR3 spans 18 residues.

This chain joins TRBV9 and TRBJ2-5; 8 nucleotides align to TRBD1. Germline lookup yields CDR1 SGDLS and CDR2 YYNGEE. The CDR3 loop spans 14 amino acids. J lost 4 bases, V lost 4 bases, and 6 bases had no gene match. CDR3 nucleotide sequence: TGTGCCAGCAGCCTGATGACAGGGGTAGAGACCCAGTACTTC. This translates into CASSLMTGVETQYF.

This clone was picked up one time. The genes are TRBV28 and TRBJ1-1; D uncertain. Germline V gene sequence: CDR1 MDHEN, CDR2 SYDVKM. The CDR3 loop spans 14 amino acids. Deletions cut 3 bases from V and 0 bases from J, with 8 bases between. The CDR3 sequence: CASSLVLMNTEAFF. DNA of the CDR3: TGTGCCAGCAGTTTGGTACTTATGAACACTGAAGCTTTCTTT.

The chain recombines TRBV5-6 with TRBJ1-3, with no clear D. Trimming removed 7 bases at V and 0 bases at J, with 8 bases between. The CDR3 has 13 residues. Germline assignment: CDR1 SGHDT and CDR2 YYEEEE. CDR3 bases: TGTGCCAGCGGTAGGGACTCTGGAAACACCATATATTTT. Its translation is CASGRDSGNTIYF.

The CDR3 DNA follows: TGTGCCAGCAGCTTAGAGGGGTTCGGCTACACCTTC. Translation gives CASSLEGFGYTF. This sequence joins TRBV7-2 and TRBJ1-2; a possible D gene is TRBD1 (5 bases). Between the trimmed V and J ends, which lost 1 base and 8 bases, there was a span of 8 bases. The CDR3 runs 12 residues. Looked up from germline, CDR1 is SGHTA and CDR2 is FQGNSA. The variable domain in full, with the rest retrieved from reference TRBV7-2 and TRBJ1-2, is GAGVSQSPSNKVTEKGKDVELRCDPISGHTALYWYRQSLGQGLEFLIYFQGNSAPDKSGLPSDRFSAERTGGSVSTLTIQRTQQEDSAVYLCASSLEGFGYTFGSGTRLTVV.

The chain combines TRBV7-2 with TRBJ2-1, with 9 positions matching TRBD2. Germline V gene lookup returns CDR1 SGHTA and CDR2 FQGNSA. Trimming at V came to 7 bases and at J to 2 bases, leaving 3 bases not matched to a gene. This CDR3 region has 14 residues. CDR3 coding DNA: TGTGCCAGCAAAGCGGGAGGTACCTACAATGAGCAGTTCTTC. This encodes CASKAGGTYNEQFF.

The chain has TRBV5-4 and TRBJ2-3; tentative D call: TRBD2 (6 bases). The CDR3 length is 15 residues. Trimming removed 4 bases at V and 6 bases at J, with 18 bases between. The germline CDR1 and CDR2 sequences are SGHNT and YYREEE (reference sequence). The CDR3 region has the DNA TGTGCCAGCAGCATCTTTCTCCGGGACTCCGATACGCAGTATTTT. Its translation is CASSIFLRDSDTQYF.

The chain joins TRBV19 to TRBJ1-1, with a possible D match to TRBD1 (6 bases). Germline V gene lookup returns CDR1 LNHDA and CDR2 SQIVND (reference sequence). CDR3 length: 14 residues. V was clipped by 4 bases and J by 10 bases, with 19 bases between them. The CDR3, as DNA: TGTGCCAGTAGTACCCGGGACACGGCCTCTGGAGCTTTCTTT. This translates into CASSTRDTASGAFF. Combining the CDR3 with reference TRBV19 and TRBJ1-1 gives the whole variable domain DGGITQSPKYLFRKEGQNVTLSCEQNLNHDAMYWYRQDPGQGLRLIYYSQIVNDFQKGDIAEGYSVSREKKESFPLTVTSAQKNPTAFYLCASSTRDTASGAFFGQGTRLTVV.

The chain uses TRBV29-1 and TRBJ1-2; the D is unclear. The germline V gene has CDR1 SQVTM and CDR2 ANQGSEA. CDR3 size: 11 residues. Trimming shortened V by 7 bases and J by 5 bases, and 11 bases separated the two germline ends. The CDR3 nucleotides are TGCAGCGCTGTAAGGGTGTATGGCTACACCTTC. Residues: CSAVRVYGYTF.

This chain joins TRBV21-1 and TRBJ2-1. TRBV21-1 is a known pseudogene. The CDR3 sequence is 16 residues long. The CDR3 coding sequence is TGTGCCAGCGTACCCCCCGCACGGACCGCCTACAATGAGCAGTTCTTC. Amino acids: CASVPPARTAYNEQFF.

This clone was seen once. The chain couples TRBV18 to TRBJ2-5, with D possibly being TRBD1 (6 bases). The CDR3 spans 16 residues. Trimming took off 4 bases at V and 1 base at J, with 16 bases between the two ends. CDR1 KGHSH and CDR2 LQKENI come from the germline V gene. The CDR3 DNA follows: TGTGCCAGCTCACACAGGGCAACGACATCCCAAGAGACCCAGTACTTC. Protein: CASSHRATTSQETQYF.

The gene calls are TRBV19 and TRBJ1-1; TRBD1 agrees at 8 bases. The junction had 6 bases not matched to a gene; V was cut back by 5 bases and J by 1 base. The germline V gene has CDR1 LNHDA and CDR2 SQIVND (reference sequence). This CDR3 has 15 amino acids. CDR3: CASSPRTGRNTEAFF. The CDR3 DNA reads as TGTGCCAGTAGTCCAAGGACAGGGAGGAACACTGAAGCTTTCTTT.

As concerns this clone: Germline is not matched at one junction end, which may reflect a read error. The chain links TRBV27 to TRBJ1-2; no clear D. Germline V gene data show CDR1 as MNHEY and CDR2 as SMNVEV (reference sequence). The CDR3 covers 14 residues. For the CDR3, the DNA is TGTGCCAGCAGTTCTACGACCCTTGGGTATGACTACACCTTC. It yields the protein CASSSTTLGYDYTF.

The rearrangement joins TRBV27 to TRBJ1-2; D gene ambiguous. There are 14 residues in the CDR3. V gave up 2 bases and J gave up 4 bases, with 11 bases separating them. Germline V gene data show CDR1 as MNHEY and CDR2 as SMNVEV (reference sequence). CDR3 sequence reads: CASSLKDGIYGYTF. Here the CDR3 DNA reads TGTGCCAGCAGTTTAAAGGACGGAATCTATGGCTACACCTTC.

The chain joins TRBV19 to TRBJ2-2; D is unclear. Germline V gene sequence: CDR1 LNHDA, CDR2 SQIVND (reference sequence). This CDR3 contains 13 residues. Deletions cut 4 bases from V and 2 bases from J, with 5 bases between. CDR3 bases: TGTGCCAGTAGTAACCCCAACACCGGGGAGCTGTTTTTT. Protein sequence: CASSNPNTGELFF.